This entry concerns a single T cell receptor beta chain. Its antigen is undetermined. The CDR3 is 14 residues long. V lost 3 bases, J lost 1 base, and 8 bases lay in between. Germline lookup yields CDR1 MNHEY and CDR2 SVGAGI. The sample is drawn from a study of a mutant IDH1 vaccine in newly diagnosed glioma. For the study at large: All eight of the vaccinations patients received fell in weeks 1, 3, 5, 7, 11, 15, 19 and 23.

Study-level points and caveats: Immune responses arising from the vaccine appeared in about 93% of patients.

Some clones are missing from TCRdb's copy, which holds only in-frame ones; the method was immunoSEQ multiplex PCR. The table records 100,000 to 120,000 clones, 85% to 90% of them present only once. Time point described: week 11, during vaccination. It was 300 ug of mutant IDH1 20-mer peptide that made up each vaccine dose, given with topical imiquimod. The gene calls are TRBV6-5 and TRBJ2-3; D gene unclear. The TCR comes from a woman aged 50 to 60 with glioma. The sample consisted of PBMCs, taken from a glioma patient whose treatment included an IDH1 peptide vaccine. CDR3 sequence: CASSYNGGTDTQYF. The CDR3 DNA reads as TGTGCCAGCAGTTATAATGGGGGCACAGATACGCAGTATTTT.